The 32 T cell receptor beta chains presented below share a single source sample, sequenced in a study of CD8+ T cells in alopecia areata. Indicated treatment: oral pan-JAK inhibitor, 5-10 mg twice daily. Extracted from the samples, RNA was reverse transcribed into cDNA to serve as the sequencing template. Repertoires were generated with immunoSEQ multiplex PCR, while TCRdb's copy carries only in-frame clones and drops some. Among about 270,000 clones listed, 60% were seen once. The sequencing used CD4+ T cells sorted from blood, collected around week 53, from a patient treated with tofacitinib. The receptors were sampled from a human donor with alopecia areata.

V gene TRBV30 combines with J gene TRBJ1-6; the D gene is possibly TRBD1 (6 bases). The CDR3 totals 11 residues. Germline lookup yields CDR1 GTSNPN and CDR2 SVGIG (reference sequence). The V and J ends lost 7 bases and 9 bases respectively, with 10 bases between them. In DNA form, the CDR3 reads TGTGCCTTTGGGGGCCGTTCACCCCTCCACTTT. This gives the protein CAFGGRSPLHF.

This rearrangement joins TRBV7-2 to TRBJ1-2; D unresolved. With 0 bases removed from V and 7 bases from J, the gap between germline ends came to 9 bases. Germline V lookup: CDR1 SGHTA, CDR2 FQGNSA. The CDR3 has 13 residues. The CDR3 spells CASSLAGRGGYTF. In nucleotides, the CDR3 is TGTGCCAGCAGCTTAGCGGGCCGAGGTGGCTACACCTTC.

The chain links TRBV25-1 to TRBJ1-4; D remains ambiguous. CDR1 and CDR2 (germline): MGHDK, SYGVNS. Trimming left V 9 bases short and J 8 bases short, with 22 bases between. The CDR3 extends over 15 amino acids. CDR3 in amino acids: CASQNSGIFAEKLFF. The CDR3 DNA sequence: TGTGCCAGTCAGAACTCCGGGATCTTTGCGGAAAAACTGTTTTTT.

V gene TRBV18 combines with J gene TRBJ2-5; D remains unclear. CDR3 length equals 14 residues. Trimming removed 4 bases from V and 2 bases from J, with 11 bases in between. Germline V gene data show CDR1 as KGHSH and CDR2 as LQKENI. In nucleotides, the CDR3 is TGTGCCAGCTCACGACGTCGAGGTCAAGAGACCCAGTACTTC. This encodes CASSRRRGQETQYF.

The chain couples TRBV11-2 to TRBJ1-5, with 12 bases that match TRBD1. Trimming at V came to 5 bases and at J to 6 bases, leaving 5 bases not matched to a gene. Germline V gene data show CDR1 as SGHAT and CDR2 as FQNNGV. The CDR3 consists of 15 residues. The CDR3, as DNA: TGTGCCAGCAGCGACGGGACAGGGGGCAGTCAGCCCCAGCATTTT. This sequence encodes CASSDGTGGSQPQHF.

The J gene is TRBJ2-5, the V gene TRBV10-3, with 11 bases fitting TRBD2. CDR3 length: 14 amino acids. J was trimmed by 4 bases and V by 6 bases; bases with no gene match: 4. From germline, CDR1 is ENHRY and CDR2 SYGVKD. The CDR3 sequence is CAISPGLAGETQYF. The CDR3 nucleotides are TGTGCCATCAGCCCTGGACTAGCGGGAGAGACCCAGTACTTC.

This clone was detected only a few times. The chain combines TRBV19 with TRBJ1-1; D is unresolved. Trimming left V 1 base short and J 3 bases short, with 12 bases between. The CDR3 has 15 amino acids. Germline V lookup: CDR1 LNHDA, CDR2 SQIVND (reference sequence). The CDR3 nucleotides read TGTGCCAGTAGTATAGGCCCGGGGAGGGACACTGAAGCTTTCTTT. Translation gives CASSIGPGRDTEAFF.

This chain links TRBV5-4 with TRBJ2-3; 9 bases map to TRBD2. Losses at the gene ends were 5 bases for V and 5 bases for J; bases not matched to a gene: 6. The germline V gene has CDR1 SGHNT and CDR2 YYREEE (reference sequence). The CDR3 is 14 amino acids. The CDR3 DNA reads TGTGCCAGCAGTTCCGGACTAGCGAGAGATACGCAGTATTTT. It encodes CASSSGLARDTQYF. The full variable domain, completed using reference TRBV5-4 and TRBJ2-3, is ETGVTQSPTHLIKTRGQQVTLRCSSQSGHNTVSWYQQALGQGPQFIFQYYREEENGRGNFPPRFSGLQFPNYSSELNVNALELDDSALYLCASSSGLARDTQYFGPGTRLTVL.

This clone showed up many times. The rearrangement links TRBV5-6 to TRBJ2-7; TRBD2 aligns across 7 bases. The CDR3 sequence is 14 residues long. CDR1 and CDR2 from the germline V gene are SGHDT and YYEEEE. V shed 0 bases and J 2 bases; nucleotides not matched to a gene: 2. The CDR3 region has the DNA TGTGCCAGCAGCTTGGGCGGGGGAACCTACGAGCAGTACTTC. As protein: CASSLGGGTYEQYF.

The V and J genes are TRBV9 and TRBJ1-2, with D unresolved. The V end was cut by 0 bases, the J end by 0 bases, with 6 bases between. Germline V gives CDR1 SGDLS, CDR2 YYNGEE. The length of the CDR3 is 14 residues. In DNA, the CDR3 is TGTGCCAGCAGCGTAGAATCGGCTAACTATGGCTACACCTTC. Residues: CASSVESANYGYTF.

The rearrangement links TRBV15 to TRBJ2-5; TRBD1 is a possible D gene (5 bases). CDR1 is LNHNV, CDR2 YYDKDF, per germline (reference sequence). Trimming took off 1 base at V and 1 base at J, with 13 bases between the two ends. This CDR3 comprises 16 residues. The CDR3 here is CATSRGGTYFQETQYF. The CDR3 nucleotides are TGTGCCACCAGCAGAGGGGGCACGTACTTCCAAGAGACCCAGTACTTC.

The sample holds a few counts of this clone. The gene calls are TRBV29-1 and TRBJ2-7, with 12 bases that match TRBD1. This CDR3 has 13 residues. CDR1 and CDR2 (germline): SQVTM, ANQGSEA. The trim removed 8 bases at V and 6 bases at J, leaving 8 bases unmatched. CDR3 sequence: CSTGQGAKGEQYF. CDR3 in DNA: TGCAGCACGGGACAGGGGGCAAAGGGCGAGCAGTACTTC.

This sequence joins TRBV29-1 and TRBJ1-3, with D unclear. Trimming removed 2 bases at V and 3 bases at J, with 5 bases between. Germline V gene lookup returns CDR1 SQVTM and CDR2 ANQGSEA. The length of the CDR3 is 12 residues. CDR3 amino acids: CSVESIGNTIYF. In nucleotides, the CDR3 is TGCAGCGTTGAATCGATTGGAAACACCATATATTTT.

This clone has just a few counts. The chain joins TRBV7-9 to TRBJ1-1; D is uncertain. There are 15 residues in the CDR3. Trimming stripped 0 bases from V and 4 bases from J, with 12 bases between. CDR1 SEHNR and CDR2 FQNEAQ come from the germline V gene (reference sequence). CDR3 DNA sequence: TGTGCCAGCAGCTTAGCGGTATCAGGCGGCACTGAAGCTTTCTTT. It codes for CASSLAVSGGTEAFF.

This chain links TRBV29-1 with TRBJ1-2; 9 bases are a match to TRBD1. Per the germline V gene, CDR1 is SQVTM and CDR2 is ANQGSEA. After removal of 7 bases from V and 6 bases from J, the junction contained 6 bases not matched to a gene. The CDR3 totals 12 residues. CDR3 sequence (DNA): TGCAGCGCCACAGGGGGCGCAAATGGCTACACCTTC. Amino acids: CSATGGANGYTF.

The chain recombines TRBV5-1 with TRBJ2-7; TRBD1 is a possible D gene (5 bases). Looked up from germline, CDR1 is SGHRS and CDR2 is YFSETQ. V lost 1 base and J 3 bases, leaving 8 bases between the germline ends. The CDR3 is 13 amino acids. CDR3 sequence: CASSLQRGYEQYF. The DNA of the CDR3 is TGCGCCAGCAGCTTGCAAAGGGGCTACGAGCAGTACTTC.

Notes on this clone: This same CDR3 is encoded by further DNA sequences in the sample. The chain has TRBV29-1 and TRBJ2-5; no definite D call. Deletions cut 1 base from V and 4 bases from J, with 4 bases between. The germline CDR1 and CDR2 sequences are SQVTM and ANQGSEA. This CDR3 contains 11 residues. The CDR3 region is CSVEGGETQYF. CDR3 coding DNA: TGCAGCGTTGAAGGGGGAGAGACCCAGTACTTC.

Only a few counts were recorded for this clone. This chain links TRBV4-1 with TRBJ1-1, with a tentative D call TRBD1 (5 bases). This CDR3 is built from 14 residues. V was shortened by 3 bases and J by 1 base, with 9 bases between the two germline ends. CDR1 and CDR2 (germline): MGHRA, YSYEKL. CDR3 protein: CASSHNGQNTEAFF. As DNA, the CDR3 is TGCGCCAGCAGCCATAACGGACAGAACACTGAAGCTTTCTTT.

This clone was detected a few times. The CDR3 DNA reads as TGCGCCAGCAGCCAAAACGGGGGCGGACTTAGCACAGATACGCAGTATTTT. Translated: CASSQNGGGLSTDTQYF. The rearrangement links TRBV4-1 to TRBJ2-3; the D call may be TRBD1 or TRBD2 (6 bases each). Germline CDR1 and CDR2: MGHRA and YSYEKL. Between the trimmed V and J ends, which lost 2 bases and 0 bases, there was a span of 15 bases. The CDR3 sequence is 17 residues long.

In the case of this clone: Other DNA sequences within the sample encode an identical CDR3. The chain recombines TRBV5-4 with TRBJ1-1, with D unresolved. There are 14 residues in the CDR3. The ends were cut back, 0 bases at V and 1 base at J, with 7 bases in the middle. The germline CDR1 and CDR2 sequences are SGHNT and YYREEE (reference sequence). Written as DNA, the CDR3 is TGTGCCAGCAGCTTGGGTACCGCGAACACTGAAGCTTTCTTT. Translation: CASSLGTANTEAFF. The complete variable domain, with remaining parts taken from reference TRBV5-4 and TRBJ1-1, reads ETGVTQSPTHLIKTRGQQVTLRCSSQSGHNTVSWYQQALGQGPQFIFQYYREEENGRGNFPPRFSGLQFPNYSSELNVNALELDDSALYLCASSLGTANTEAFFGQGTRLTVV.

This clone was detected once. Written as DNA, the CDR3 is TGCAGCGTTAAAACCGTGGTGGAGACCCAGTACTTC. It is translated as CSVKTVVETQYF. The gene calls are TRBV29-1 and TRBJ2-5; D gene unclear. The CDR3 totals 12 residues. Trimming left V 5 bases short and J 5 bases short, with 12 bases between. Germline CDR1 reads SQVTM; CDR2 reads ANQGSEA.

A note on this clone: A read error may produce the germline difference seen at one junction end. This chain links TRBV7-7 with TRBJ1-2, with D tentatively TRBD1 (6 bases). There are 14 residues in the CDR3. Per the germline V gene, CDR1 is SSHAT and CDR2 is FNYEAQ (reference sequence). Here the CDR3 reads CASSLRQASYGYTF. The CDR3 DNA follows: TGTGCTAGCAGCCTGCGACAGGCGAGCTATGGCTACACCTTC.

The chain uses TRBV30 and TRBJ2-5, with a tentative D call TRBD2 (6 bases). This CDR3 is 15 amino acids long. Germline V gene data show CDR1 as GTSNPN and CDR2 as SVGIG (reference sequence). Trimming took 0 bases from V and 5 from J, leaving 16 bases between them. The CDR3 DNA reads TGTGCCTGGAGTGTATGGGGGAGGCTTGGGGAGACCCAGTACTTC. Translation gives CAWSVWGRLGETQYF. The full variable domain, with the rest looked up from reference TRBV30 and TRBJ2-5, is SQTIHQWPATLVQPVGSPLSLECTVEGTSNPNLYWYRQAAGRGLQLLFYSVGIGQISSEVPQNLSASRPQDRQFILSSKKLLLSDSGFYLCAWSVWGRLGETQYFGPGTRLLVL.

The chain joins TRBV5-6 to TRBJ1-2; D call uncertain. V was shortened by 3 bases and J by 4 bases, with 7 bases between the two germline ends. CDR1 is SGHDT, CDR2 YYEEEE, per germline. This CDR3 has 12 residues. The CDR3 region is CASSSYAYGYTF. CDR3 in DNA: TGTGCCAGCAGCTCCTACGCCTATGGCTACACCTTC. The complete variable domain, with remaining parts taken from reference TRBV5-6 and TRBJ1-2, reads DAGVTQSPTHLIKTRGQQVTLRCSPKSGHDTVSWYQQALGQGPQFIFQYYEEEERQRGNFPDRFSGHQFPNYSSELNVNALLLGDSALYLCASSSYAYGYTFGSGTRLTVV.

This sequence joins TRBV30 and TRBJ2-7, with 7 bases aligning to TRBD1. CDR3 length equals 14 residues. The germline gives CDR1 GTSNPN, CDR2 SVGIG (reference sequence). Trimming cost V 4 bases and J 3 bases; bases outside gene matches: 9. CDR3 coding DNA: TGTGCCTGGATCCCCCCGACAGGGCGCTACGAGCAGTACTTC. This codes for CAWIPPTGRYEQYF.

The V gene is TRBV30, the J gene TRBJ2-2, with D unclear. The CDR3 sequence is 13 residues long. Germline lookup yields CDR1 GTSNPN and CDR2 SVGIG (reference sequence). Trimming stripped 0 bases from V and 4 bases from J, with 6 bases between. This CDR3 is CAWSVLATGELFF. The CDR3 nucleotides read TGTGCCTGGAGTGTACTCGCCACCGGGGAGCTGTTTTTT.

The rearrangement uses TRBV14 and TRBJ1-2; the D gene is possibly TRBD1 (6 bases). This CDR3 has 14 residues. Between the trimmed V and J ends, which lost 4 bases and 4 bases, there was a span of 13 bases. Per the germline V gene, CDR1 is SGHDN and CDR2 is FVKESK. This CDR3 is CASSRDRWGYGYTF. The DNA of the CDR3 is TGTGCCAGCAGCCGCGACAGGTGGGGCTATGGCTACACCTTC. The entire variable domain, with the rest obtained from reference TRBV14 and TRBJ1-2, is as follows: EAGVTQFPSHSVIEKGQTVTLRCDPISGHDNLYWYRRVMGKEIKFLLHFVKESKQDESGMPNNRFLAERTGGTYSTLKVQPAELEDSGVYFCASSRDRWGYGYTFGSGTRLTVV.

This clone appeared a few times. V is TRBV29-1 and J is TRBJ2-1; tentative D call: TRBD1 (6 bases). Germline V lookup: CDR1 SQVTM, CDR2 ANQGSEA. CDR3 length: 11 amino acids. Trimming removed 7 bases from V and 6 bases from J, with 10 bases in between. CDR3 DNA: TGCAGCGCCCAGACAGGCAATGAGCAGTTCTTC. Translated, it gives CSAQTGNEQFF.

The sample holds a few counts of this clone. The J gene is TRBJ2-1, the V gene TRBV27; D uncertain. Per germline, CDR1 MNHEY and CDR2 SMNVEV (reference sequence). The V gene lost 5 bases and the J gene lost 10 bases, with 12 bases spanning the gap. The CDR3 extends over 12 amino acids. The chain's CDR3 is CASSPSDGEQFF. The CDR3, as DNA: TGTGCCAGCAGTCCGTCGGACGGGGAGCAGTTCTTC.

This rearrangement joins TRBV7-8 to TRBJ2-7; 11 bases match TRBD1. Trimming cost V 5 bases and J 3 bases; bases outside gene matches: 9. Per germline, CDR1 SGHVS and CDR2 FQNEAQ. The CDR3 covers 16 residues. CDR3: CASSARAGTGGYEQYF. The CDR3 DNA is TGTGCCAGCAGCGCGCGTGCCGGGACAGGGGGCTACGAGCAGTACTTC.

J is TRBJ2-1 and V is TRBV9; 11 bases map to TRBD1. CDR3 length: 12 amino acids. V was clipped by 4 bases and J by 13 bases; unmatched bases: 4. Germline CDR1 SGDLS, CDR2 YYNGEE. The CDR3 DNA reads TGTGCCAGCAGCTCGGGACAGGGGGTACAGTTCTTC. Amino acids: CASSSGQGVQFF.

This clone appeared many times. The V and J genes are TRBV4-3 and TRBJ2-3; D call uncertain. The CDR3 covers 13 residues. The germline gives CDR1 LGHNA, CDR2 YSLEER. The V end was cut by 4 bases, the J end by 6 bases, with 11 bases between. The CDR3 here is CASSRAEGDTQYF. The DNA of the CDR3 is TGCGCCAGCAGCCGGGCCGAAGGTGATACGCAGTATTTT.